Described below is a single TCR beta chain sequence and its context. Original processing methods: Reference gene primers were amplified, and this amplification served to estimate nucleated cell counts. Method: immunoSEQ multiplex PCR; TCRdb's copy keeps in-frame clones and lacks some. The V and J calls and clone size are taken from that table; D and trimming were inferred from the DNA. The repertoire includes 160,000 or so clones, 89% of them detected once, and roughly 2.8% sits in the top ten. This record belongs to a study of blood T cell repertoires in COVID-19. Study in general: Sample material is recorded as cDNA or gDNA derived from T cells, B-cell-depleted T cells, or PBMCs.

Trimming pared 5 bases from V and 0 bases from J, leaving 15 bases between. The CDR3 loop spans 16 amino acids. Germline V gene data show CDR1 as SGHDT and CDR2 as YYEEEE. The sequence was collected from a man in his fifties or sixties with acute or convalescent COVID-19. This chain joins TRBV5-6 and TRBJ1-3; D call uncertain. The sequencing input was peripheral blood. Written as DNA, the CDR3 is TGTGCCAGCAGGGAAACCGGGGTGAGCTCTGGAAACACCATATATTTT. It specifies CASRETGVSSGNTIYF.